This T cell receptor beta chain appears in the sequencing data of a study of T cell responses to AZD1222 COVID-19 vaccine. V gave up 0 bases and J gave up 0 bases; unmatched junction bases: 4. The CDR3 has 16 residues. CDR1 MNHEY and CDR2 SVGEGT come from the germline V gene. The method was immunoSEQ multiplex PCR; TCRdb's version includes in-frame clones alone and lacks a portion of them. The data contain some 130,000 clones, approximately 90% of them singletons. V is TRBV6-2 or TRBV6-3 and J is TRBJ1-1, with 7 bases fitting TRBD1. Sequencing was performed on peripheral blood, taken on day 0 of AZD1222 vaccination. The origin of this receptor is an adult in good health. The CDR3 is CASSYSRTGLNTEAFF. For the CDR3, the DNA is TGTGCCAGCAGTTACTCTCGGACAGGACTGAACACTGAAGCTTTCTTT.